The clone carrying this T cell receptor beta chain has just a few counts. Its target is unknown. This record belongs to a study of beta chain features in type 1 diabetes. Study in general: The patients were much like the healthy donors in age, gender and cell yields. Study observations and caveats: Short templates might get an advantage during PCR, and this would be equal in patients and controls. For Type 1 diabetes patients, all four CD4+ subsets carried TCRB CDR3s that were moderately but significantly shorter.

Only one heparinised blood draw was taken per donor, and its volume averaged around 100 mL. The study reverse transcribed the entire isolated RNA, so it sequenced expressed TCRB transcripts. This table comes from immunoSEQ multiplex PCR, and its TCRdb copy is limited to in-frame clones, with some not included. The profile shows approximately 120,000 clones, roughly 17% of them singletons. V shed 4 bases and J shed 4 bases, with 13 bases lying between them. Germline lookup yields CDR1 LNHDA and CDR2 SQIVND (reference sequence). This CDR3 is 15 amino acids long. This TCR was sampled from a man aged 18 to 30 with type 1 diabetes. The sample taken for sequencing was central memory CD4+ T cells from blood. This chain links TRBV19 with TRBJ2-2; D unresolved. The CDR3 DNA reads TGTGCCAGTAGTACTCGGACCGGGCCCACCGGGGAGCTGTTTTTT. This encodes CASSTRTGPTGELFF.